These 16 T cell receptor beta chains were sequenced from one sample in a study of technical replicates of blood from a few donors. The repertoire was sequenced with immunoSEQ multiplex PCR; TCRdb's copy has only in-frame clones and lacks some. Of tens of thousands of clones in the sample, approximately 91% are singletons; the top ten hold 0.3% to 0.45%. The sample consisted of T cells isolated from PBMCs. These receptors originate from a human donor in good health. Some clones in this sample may be carry-over from other donors' samples.

This clone was detected once. This sequence joins TRBV28 and TRBJ2-4, with 7 bases that match TRBD2. Germline V lookup: CDR1 MDHEN, CDR2 SYDVKM. With V trimmed by 6 bases and J by 1 base, 3 bases remained unmatched. This CDR3 contains 14 residues. The CDR3 DNA is TGTGCCAGCAGGGGGCGGGAGGCCAAAAACATTCAGTACTTC. The encoded protein is CASRGREAKNIQYF.

This chain uses TRBV13 with TRBJ1-1; 8 bases fit TRBD1. V gave up 3 bases and J gave up 8 bases; unmatched junction bases: 8. The germline CDR1 and CDR2 sequences are PRHDT and FYEKMQ (reference sequence). This CDR3 comprises 14 residues. The CDR3 coding sequence is TGTGCCAGCAGCTTGCCCTTACAGGGGGTCGAAGCTTTCTTT. Translating gives CASSLPLQGVEAFF.

CDR3 sequence reads: CASRGDSLGYGELFF. In nucleotides, the CDR3 is TGTGCCAGCAGAGGCGACTCACTAGGATACGGGGAGCTGTTTTTT. The V and J genes are TRBV28 and TRBJ2-2; possible D gene TRBD2, 5 bases. CDR1 and CDR2 (germline): MDHEN, SYDVKM. V shed 6 bases and J shed 7 bases, with 18 bases lying between them. This CDR3 is built from 15 residues.

The chain has TRBV19 and TRBJ2-5; D call uncertain. Germline CDR1 reads LNHDA; CDR2 reads SQIVND (reference sequence). CDR3 length: 13 residues. The V gene lost 1 base and the J gene lost 2 bases, with 5 bases spanning the gap. CDR3 in amino acids: CASSIGQQETQYF. The CDR3 DNA reads as TGTGCCAGTAGTATAGGGCAGCAAGAGACCCAGTACTTC.

The V call is TRBV11-2, the J call TRBJ2-5; 8 nucleotides align to TRBD2. This CDR3 is built from 18 residues. CDR1 is SGHAT and CDR2 is FQNNGV in the germline V gene. Germline trimming cut 5 bases from V and 1 base from J; bases unmatched to any gene: 15. CDR3 loop: CASSPRAPLLAVQETQYF. In nucleotides, the CDR3 is TGTGCCAGCAGCCCTAGAGCCCCCCTACTAGCGGTCCAAGAGACCCAGTACTTC.

The chain links TRBV15 to TRBJ2-3; 11 bases map to TRBD2. Germline values: CDR1 LNHNV, CDR2 YYDKDF (reference sequence). The CDR3 totals 15 residues. Trimming took 6 bases from V and 3 from J; bases not matched to a gene: 5. The DNA of the CDR3 is TGTGCCACCAGGGATAGCGGGAGGGGTACAGATACGCAGTATTTT. Its protein product is CATRDSGRGTDTQYF.

The V and J genes are TRBV19 and TRBJ1-1; D might be TRBD1 (6 bases). The CDR3 runs to 18 residues. The V end lost 4 bases, the J end lost 0 bases, and 21 bases lay between the germline ends. Germline loops: CDR1 LNHDA, CDR2 SQIVND (reference sequence). The CDR3 loop is CASSTLVTGPYMNTEAFF. CDR3 DNA sequence: TGTGCCAGTAGTACCTTAGTCACAGGGCCGTACATGAACACTGAAGCTTTCTTT.

The rearrangement links TRBV2 to TRBJ2-7; D uncertain. Germline lookup yields CDR1 SNHLY and CDR2 FYNNEI. V was cut by 7 bases and J by 2 bases, with 12 bases left in between. The CDR3 runs to 13 residues. The CDR3 DNA reads TGTGCCAGCAATTCTGGCGGCCCCTACGAGCAGTACTTC. Protein sequence: CASNSGGPYEQYF.

The gene calls are TRBV7-8 and TRBJ1-5; 8 nucleotides line up with TRBD1. The CDR3 is made up of 16 amino acids. Germline trimming cut 5 bases from V and 2 bases from J; bases unmatched to any gene: 8. Germline CDR1 is SGHVS and CDR2 is FQNEAQ. CDR3 amino acids: CASSPWTGSGNQPQHF. CDR3 nucleotide sequence: TGTGCCAGCAGCCCTTGGACAGGGAGCGGCAATCAGCCCCAGCATTTT. Full variable domain (outside the CDR3, taken from reference TRBV7-8 and TRBJ1-5): GAGVSQSPRYKVAKRGQDVALRCDPISGHVSLFWYQQALGQGPEFLTYFQNEAQLDKSGLPSDRFFAERPEGSVSTLKIQRTQQEDSAVYLCASSPWTGSGNQPQHFGDGTRLSIL.

The V and J genes are TRBV4-2 and TRBJ2-7; D might be TRBD2 (6 bases). This CDR3 region has 17 residues. CDR1 is LGHNA and CDR2 is YNFKEQ in the germline V gene. The V and J ends lost 4 bases and 1 base respectively, with 20 bases between them. CDR3 nucleotide sequence: TGTGCCAGCAGCCCAACTTATTCCGGGACTGGTTCCTACGAGCAGTACTTC. It translates to CASSPTYSGTGSYEQYF.

The V call is TRBV7-9, the J call TRBJ2-7; a possible D gene is TRBD2 (6 bases). V was pared by 3 bases and J by 4 bases, with 13 bases between. The CDR3 sequence is 14 residues long. Germline CDR1 SEHNR, CDR2 FQNEAQ (reference sequence). CDR3 sequence reads: CASSFSGEGYEQYF. The CDR3 coding sequence is TGTGCCAGCAGCTTTAGCGGAGAGGGATACGAGCAGTACTTC.

The rearrangement joins TRBV9 to TRBJ2-7, with D possibly TRBD2 on 6 matching bases. The V end was cut by 0 bases, the J end by 0 bases, with 13 bases between. Looked up from germline, CDR1 is SGDLS and CDR2 is YYNGEE. The CDR3 consists of 16 residues. CDR3 loop: CASSVVAGTPSYEQYF. CDR3 coding DNA: TGTGCCAGCAGCGTAGTAGCCGGGACTCCCTCCTACGAGCAGTACTTC.

The V and J genes are TRBV6-5 and TRBJ2-5; 8 nucleotides match TRBD2. The ends lost 6 bases at V and 6 bases at J; junction bases unmatched: 9. Looked up from germline, CDR1 is MNHEY and CDR2 is SVGAGI. The CDR3 loop spans 14 amino acids. The chain's CDR3 is CASSPRTSWQTQYF. CDR3 bases: TGTGCCAGCAGCCCCCGGACTAGCTGGCAGACCCAGTACTTC.

The chain carries TRBV19 and TRBJ2-1; D gene unclear. CDR3 length: 15 amino acids. V was pared by 3 bases and J by 0 bases, with 9 bases between. CDR1 and CDR2 (germline): LNHDA, SQIVND (reference sequence). CDR3 residues: CASSIGLSSYNEQFF. DNA for the CDR3: TGTGCCAGTAGTATTGGTCTAAGCTCCTACAATGAGCAGTTCTTC.

The chain uses TRBV6-4 and TRBJ1-2; TRBD1 might be the D (6 bases). The CDR3 is 16 amino acids. The germline V gene has CDR1 MRHNA and CDR2 SNTAGT. The V end was cut by 0 bases, the J end by 5 bases, with 16 bases between. CDR3 in amino acids: CASSDSGQGSWYGYTF. CDR3 nucleotide sequence: TGTGCCAGCAGTGACTCGGGGCAGGGGTCTTGGTATGGCTACACCTTC.

The genes are TRBV7-2 and TRBJ1-5; unclear D gene. This CDR3 spans 17 amino acids. Germline values: CDR1 SGHTA, CDR2 FQGNSA. V lost 2 bases, J lost 0 bases, and 14 bases lay in between. CDR3 protein: CASSLSLPGYSNQPQHF. DNA for the CDR3: TGTGCCAGCAGCTTATCTCTACCCGGGTATAGCAATCAGCCCCAGCATTTT.